The 21 T cell receptor beta chains presented below share a single source sample, sequenced in a study of control samples from healthy donors and cancer patients (dated by TCRdb to the early 2020s). The library was built by means of the immunoSEQ multiplex PCR assay. Held by TCRdb, this immuneACCESS table contains in-frame sequences only and omits some clones. Under half of the omission traces to an unresolved V gene where checked; the cause of the rest is unknown. For this sample there are about 150,000 clones; around 86% appear just once. The biggest ten clones account for around 4.7% of the sample. The material sequenced was blood. The receptor set was obtained from a man aged 25 to 45 in good health.

The V gene is TRBV12-3 or TRBV12-4, the J gene TRBJ2-7; D ambiguous. The CDR3 length is 13 residues. The V end was cut by 2 bases, the J end by 3 bases, with 8 bases between. CDR3 region: CASSLTEYYEQYF. The DNA for the CDR3 is TGTGCCAGCAGTTTAACCGAATACTACGAGCAGTACTTC.

CDR3 sequence: CASKELQMNTEAFF. The CDR3, as DNA: TGTGCCAGTAAGGAGCTACAAATGAACACTGAAGCTTTCTTT. This chain links TRBV19 with TRBJ1-1, with unresolved D. Per the germline V gene, CDR1 is LNHDA and CDR2 is SQIVND (reference sequence). The V and J ends lost 7 bases and 0 bases respectively, with 12 bases between them. The CDR3 contains 14 residues.

This chain joins TRBV7-7 and TRBJ2-2; TRBD2 matches 11 bases. The germline CDR1 and CDR2 sequences are SSHAT and FNYEAQ (reference sequence). Trimming took 5 bases from V and 4 from J; bases not matched to a gene: 3. The CDR3 has 15 residues. In nucleotides, the CDR3 is TGTGCCAGCAGCCAGACTAGCGGGGCCACCGGGGAGCTGTTTTTT. This encodes CASSQTSGATGELFF.

The J gene is TRBJ1-5, the V gene TRBV6-2 or TRBV6-3; 7 positions agree with TRBD1. With 4 bases clipped from V and 0 bases from J, the junction kept 12 bases outside the gene matches. CDR1 is MNHEY and CDR2 is SVGEGT in the germline V gene. CDR3 size: 18 residues. CDR3 in DNA: TGTGCCAGCAGTTCCCATCAGGGGGGCAGAGGTAGCAATCAGCCCCAGCATTTT. It is translated as CASSSHQGGRGSNQPQHF.

This clone came up once. V and J are TRBV6-5 and TRBJ2-7; TRBD2 matches at 7 bases. Trimming cost V 2 bases and J 1 base; bases outside gene matches: 5. The length of the CDR3 is 15 residues. Germline V gene sequence: CDR1 MNHEY, CDR2 SVGAGI. The chain's CDR3 is CASSYTHGRSYEQYF. The CDR3 DNA sequence: TGTGCCAGCAGTTACACTCACGGGAGGTCCTACGAGCAGTACTTC.

V usage is TRBV4-3 and J usage is TRBJ2-6; D might be TRBD1 or TRBD2, each matching 6 bases. Trimming cost V 5 bases and J 4 bases, with 12 bases left between them. Germline V gives CDR1 LGHNA, CDR2 YSLEER. This CDR3 has 15 amino acids. The CDR3 nucleotides read TGCGCCAGCAGCACCACGGGGGCGGGGGCCAACGTCCTGACTTTC. Translating gives CASSTTGAGANVLTF.

The chain recombines TRBV11-3 with TRBJ2-7, with D possibly being TRBD1 or TRBD2 (5 bases each). This CDR3 is 14 amino acids long. V dropped 1 base and J dropped 6 bases, with 13 bases sitting between them. Germline values: CDR1 SGHNT, CDR2 YENEEA. The CDR3 is CASSLGGSGPEQYF. In DNA form, the CDR3 reads TGTGCCAGCAGCTTAGGCGGGTCAGGGCCCGAGCAGTACTTC. Full variable domain (rest looked up from reference TRBV11-3 and TRBJ2-7): EAGVVQSPRYKIIEKKQPVAFWCNPISGHNTLYWYLQNLGQGPELLIRYENEEAVDDSQLPKDRFSAERLKGVDSTLKIQPAELGDSAVYLCASSLGGSGPEQYFGPGTRLTVT.

The V and J genes are TRBV15 and TRBJ2-3; no firm D call. Looked up from germline, CDR1 is LNHNV and CDR2 is YYDKDF (reference sequence). Trimming removed 4 bases from V and 6 bases from J, with 20 bases in between. This CDR3 is built from 16 residues. As DNA, the CDR3 is TGTGCCACCAGCATCAGCTTGGGTACTTTGGGGGATACGCAGTATTTT. Translation gives CATSISLGTLGDTQYF.

The CDR3 is CASSAGTGNTEAFF. Written as DNA, the CDR3 is TGTGCCAGCAGCGCTGGGACAGGGAACACTGAAGCTTTCTTT. The V gene is TRBV9, the J gene TRBJ1-1; 8 nucleotides align to TRBD1. The length of the CDR3 is 14 residues. Germline assignment: CDR1 SGDLS and CDR2 YYNGEE. V lost 3 bases to trimming and J lost 1 base; unmatched junction nucleotides: 2.

The chain carries TRBV3-1 (or the pseudogene TRBV3-2) and TRBJ1-6, with D tentatively TRBD1 (6 bases). The V gene's germline CDR1 is LGHDT and CDR2 YNNKEL (reference sequence). The CDR3 is 16 residues long. Trimming took 4 bases from V and 0 from J, leaving 10 bases between them. The chain's CDR3 is CASSRTGSSYNSPLHF. CDR3 bases: TGTGCCAGCAGCCGTACAGGGAGCTCCTATAATTCACCCCTCCACTTT.

The chain uses TRBV28 and TRBJ1-2; maybe TRBD1 (5 bases). The CDR3 totals 14 residues. The ends were cut back, 6 bases at V and 4 bases at J, with 15 bases in the middle. Germline V CDR1 and CDR2: MDHEN, SYDVKM. The DNA of the CDR3 is TGTGCCAGCAGCCCTAACAGGCCGATCTATGGCTACACCTTC. Its protein product is CASSPNRPIYGYTF.

The chain has TRBV7-2 and TRBJ1-6; TRBD1 is a possible D gene (5 bases). The V end lost 4 bases, the J end lost 6 bases, and 16 bases lay between the germline ends. This CDR3 has 16 amino acids. Germline CDR1 reads SGHTA; CDR2 reads FQGNSA. The CDR3 sequence is CASSSPQGFGNSPLHF. DNA of the CDR3: TGTGCCAGCAGCTCCCCCCAGGGTTTCGGTAATTCACCCCTCCACTTT.

The chain uses TRBV15 and TRBJ2-7; D is uncertain. This CDR3 is built from 13 residues. Germline lookup yields CDR1 LNHNV and CDR2 YYDKDF (reference sequence). Trimming stripped 6 bases from V and 3 bases from J, with 12 bases between. CDR3 coding DNA: TGTGCCACCAGGGGCCTTTCGGACTACGAGCAGTACTTC. It encodes CATRGLSDYEQYF.

The chain employs TRBV3-1 (or the pseudogene TRBV3-2) and TRBJ2-1, with TRBD2 as a possible D gene (6 bases). The CDR3 runs to 14 residues. CDR1 is LGHDT, CDR2 YNNKEL, per germline (reference sequence). V lost 4 bases, J lost 6 bases, and 13 bases lay in between. The CDR3 loop is CASSPRGSGNEQFF. The CDR3 coding sequence is TGTGCCAGCAGCCCCCGGGGGAGTGGCAATGAGCAGTTCTTC.

V is TRBV7-9 and J is TRBJ1-6; maybe TRBD1 (5 bases). Germline loops: CDR1 SEHNR, CDR2 FQNEAQ (reference sequence). V was cut by 1 base and J by 14 bases, with 12 bases left in between. The CDR3 contains 13 residues. CDR3: CASSLDRLRALHF. Written as DNA, the CDR3 is TGTGCCAGCAGCTTAGACAGGCTCAGGGCCCTCCACTTT.

With regard to this clone: One end of the junction varies from germline; a read error may be responsible. The V gene is TRBV6-5, the J gene TRBJ1-1; 7 bases fit TRBD1. CDR1 is MNHEY and CDR2 is SVGAGI in the germline V gene. The CDR3 length is 13 residues. As DNA, the CDR3 is TGTGCCAGCACTTACAGGGGAAACACTGAAGCTTTCTTT. Translated, it gives CASTYRGNTEAFF.

The CDR3 sequence: CASGGTGEREKLFF. CDR3 bases: TGTGCCAGCGGGGGGACAGGGGAGAGAGAAAAACTGTTTTTT. This chain connects TRBV2 to TRBJ1-4; TRBD1 matches 10 bases. V trimming: 8 bases; J trimming: 8 bases; junction bases outside the gene matches: 8. This CDR3 spans 14 amino acids. Germline assignment: CDR1 SNHLY and CDR2 FYNNEI.

The J gene is TRBJ2-5, the V gene TRBV7-3, with TRBD1 identical over 7 bases. In germline, CDR1 is SGHTA, CDR2 FQGTGA. J lost 5 bases, V lost 5 bases, and 14 bases had no gene match. The CDR3 is 16 amino acids. This CDR3 reads CASSPGAARGKETQYF. CDR3 sequence (DNA): TGTGCCAGCAGCCCTGGGGCTGCCAGGGGGAAGGAGACCCAGTACTTC.

The chain couples TRBV7-2 to TRBJ2-5; 16 bases are shared with TRBD2. The CDR3 has 18 residues. Germline trimming cut 3 bases from V and 1 base from J; bases unmatched to any gene: 5. Per the germline V gene, CDR1 is SGHTA and CDR2 is FQGNSA. In DNA, the CDR3 is TGTGCCAGCAGCTTTGCGGGACTAGCGGGGGGGCGCCAAGAGACCCAGTACTTC. Amino acids: CASSFAGLAGGRQETQYF.

About this clone: The junction does not match germline at one end; this may be a read error. The chain carries TRBV3-1 (or the pseudogene TRBV3-2) and TRBJ2-7; D not resolved. CDR1 is LGHDT and CDR2 is YNNKEL in the germline V gene (reference sequence). This CDR3 region has 15 residues. CDR3 protein: CASSEEYDRLHEQYF. DNA of the CDR3: TGTGCCAGCAGCGAAGAGTACGACCGCTTACACGAGCAGTACTTC.

The chain combines TRBV5-4 with TRBJ1-1; 8 nucleotides match TRBD1. V shed 3 bases and J 9 bases; nucleotides not matched to a gene: 7. CDR1 SGHNT and CDR2 YYREEE come from the germline V gene (reference sequence). This CDR3 comprises 13 residues. The CDR3 DNA follows: TGTGCCAGCAGCTCCCGAGGGGACAGGAAAGCTTTCTTT. This encodes CASSSRGDRKAFF.